This TCR beta chain was sequenced for a study of blood T cell repertoires in COVID-19. In the study overall: Sources were T cells, B-cell-depleted T cells, or PBMCs; the material itself was cDNA or gDNA.

Produced via immunoSEQ multiplex PCR; TCRdb's table is partial and in-frame only. The table records fewer than 350,000 clones, around 90% of them present only once. The clonotype originates from a man aged 18-30 years with active or convalescent COVID-19. Sequencing was done on a sample of peripheral blood.

This chain's CDR3 is CASSARDSWGTEAFF. Here the CDR3 DNA reads TGTGCCAGTAGCGCTAGGGACTCCTGGGGAACTGAAGCTTTCTTT. This rearrangement joins TRBV19 to TRBJ1-1; the D gene is possibly TRBD1 (5 bases). Per the germline V gene, CDR1 is LNHDA and CDR2 is SQIVND (reference sequence). The CDR3 sequence is 15 residues long. Trimming left V 6 bases short and J 5 bases short, with 19 bases between.